This T cell receptor beta chain was identified in a study of cytomegalovirus exposure and HLA in healthy donors. V was pared by 4 bases and J by 5 bases, with 15 bases between. In germline, CDR1 is SGHRS, CDR2 YFSETQ. This CDR3 comprises 14 residues. Broader study findings: Accurate prediction of most subjects' HLA-A and HLA-B alleles from TCR beta sequences was reported. A later analysis by the authors found several of the most significant clusters apparently linked to common viral pathogens. Some TCR beta chains (roughly 150 of them) were listed as cytomegalovirus-associated.

The PCR used 60 Vbeta and 13 Jbeta primers. Only in-frame clones appear in the TCRdb table, and some are missing; sequencing was by immunoSEQ multiplex PCR. Among 130,000 or so clones listed, 75% to 85% were seen once. The study sampled nominally healthy donors, though unrecorded immune exposures were likely. Concerning this clone: Its matching antigen is unknown.

J is TRBJ1-2 and V is TRBV5-1, with D perhaps matching TRBD1 (6 bases). The source of this sequence is a woman aged 40 to 55 in good health and CMV-seronegative. Sequencing used PBMCs. For the CDR3, the DNA is TGCGCCAGCAGCCCGGAACAGGGTACATATGGCTACACCTTC. It translates to CASSPEQGTYGYTF.